These 30 T cell receptor beta chains were sequenced from one sample in a study of blood T cells in healthy people across ages. PCR was performed a second time for 7 to 11 cycles using a sample-barcoded 5' primer and a J-beta primer mix. TCRdb itself ran the 5' RACE reads through MiXCR, one entry per CDR3 protein. The sample records about 730,000 distinct CDR3 sequences, roughly two fifths being singletons. Sequencing was done on a sample of blood. These receptors were collected from a woman in her sixties or seventies in good health.

This clonotype has only a few counts. The V call is TRBV20-1, the J call TRBJ2-5, with 11 bases aligning to TRBD1. V trimming: 7 bases; J trimming: 5 bases; junction bases outside the gene matches: 3. Germline values: CDR1 DFQATT, CDR2 SNEGSKA (reference sequence). There are 12 residues in the CDR3. The CDR3 loop reads CSGGDRGETQYF. CDR3 bases: TGCAGTGGTGGGGACAGGGGGGAGACCCAGTACTTC.

The chain links TRBV6-4 to TRBJ1-1; tentative D call: TRBD1 (6 bases). The CDR3 totals 14 residues. Germline V gene data show CDR1 as MRHNA and CDR2 as SNTAGT. V was shortened by 3 bases and J by 7 bases, with 15 bases between the two germline ends. CDR3 sequence: CASSEYAGVIEAFF. DNA for the CDR3: TGTGCCAGCAGTGAGTACGCAGGGGTAATTGAAGCTTTCTTT.

The rearrangement joins TRBV20-1 to TRBJ2-1; 7 bases match TRBD2. The CDR3 loop spans 14 amino acids. J lost 3 bases, V lost 3 bases, and 5 bases had no gene match. Germline values: CDR1 DFQATT, CDR2 SNEGSKA (reference sequence). The CDR3 DNA reads TGCAGTGCTAGTCCCCAGCGGGACTACAATGAGCAGTTCTTC. As protein: CSASPQRDYNEQFF.

This clonotype was seen more than once but under ten times. This chain uses TRBV28 with TRBJ1-2, with 8 bases that match TRBD1. Germline lookup yields CDR1 MDHEN and CDR2 SYDVKM. The CDR3 contains 15 residues. Unmatched junction bases numbered 13, after V lost 5 bases and J lost 8 bases. The CDR3 reads CASSPTGRGPGGYTF. CDR3 coding DNA: TGTGCCAGCAGTCCCACGGGCAGGGGGCCAGGGGGCTACACCTTC.

In its sample, this clonotype was seen a few times. The chain couples TRBV6-2 or TRBV6-3 to TRBJ1-5; D call uncertain. CDR3 size: 15 residues. The germline gives CDR1 MNHEY, CDR2 SVGEGT. Deletions cut 0 bases from V and 4 bases from J, with 10 bases between. The CDR3, as DNA: TGTGCCAGCAGTTACTCGAACCCCGGGAATCAGCCCCAGCATTTT. Translating it yields CASSYSNPGNQPQHF.

This clonotype was recorded a few times. This chain joins TRBV2 and TRBJ2-1; a possible D gene is TRBD2 (6 bases). Trimming pared 6 bases from V and 9 bases from J, leaving 15 bases between. In germline, CDR1 is SNHLY, CDR2 FYNNEI. There are 13 residues in the CDR3. The CDR3 DNA reads as TGTGCCAGCAGCCCTAGCGAGGGCGGTGAGCAGTTCTTC. Encoded protein: CASSPSEGGEQFF. Based on the CDR3 plus reference TRBV2 and TRBJ2-1, the full variable domain is EPEVTQTPSHQVTQMGQEVILRCVPISNHLYFYWYRQILGQKVEFLVSFYNNEISEKSEIFDDQFSVERPDGSNFTLKIRSTKLEDSAMYFCASSPSEGGEQFFGPGTRLTVL.

The chain recombines TRBV5-1 with TRBJ1-5; no clear D gene. Deletions cut 7 bases from V and 1 base from J, with 12 bases between. The CDR3 extends over 14 amino acids. Germline CDR1 reads SGHRS; CDR2 reads YFSETQ. The CDR3 nucleotides are TGCGCCAGCGCCACGGGTGAAAGCAATCAGCCCCAGCATTTT. Amino acid sequence: CASATGESNQPQHF.

The genes are TRBV7-2 and TRBJ1-2, with TRBD1 matching over 9 bases. V shed 5 bases, J shed 6 bases, and the junction held 7 bases outside the gene matches. Looked up from germline, CDR1 is SGHTA and CDR2 is FQGNSA. The CDR3 is 14 residues long. The CDR3 DNA reads TGTGCCAGCAGCGGACAGGGGAGAGACCATGGCTACACCTTC. Translating it yields CASSGQGRDHGYTF.

This chain joins TRBV6-2 or TRBV6-3 and TRBJ1-1; 11 bases map to TRBD1. The CDR3 contains 15 residues. The V gene end was trimmed by 6 bases and the J gene end by 4 bases; junction bases not matched to a gene: 7. CDR1 and CDR2 (germline): MNHEY, SVGEGT. The CDR3 reads CASSEGQGEGTEAFF. The CDR3 nucleotides are TGTGCCAGCAGCGAGGGACAGGGGGAGGGCACTGAAGCTTTCTTT.

This clonotype has only a few counts. The J gene is TRBJ2-3, the V gene TRBV5-1; perhaps TRBD2 as D (7 bases). This CDR3 is built from 16 residues. Germline V gene data show CDR1 as SGHRS and CDR2 as YFSETQ. V dropped 0 bases and J dropped 5 bases, with 16 bases sitting between them. Here the CDR3 DNA reads TGCGCCAGCAGCTTGGGAATGGGGGGGCGTCAAGATACGCAGTATTTT. This gives the protein CASSLGMGGRQDTQYF.

The chain joins TRBV20-1 to TRBJ2-7; D remains unclear. V was cut by 6 bases and J by 0 bases, with 9 bases left in between. The CDR3 is 12 amino acids. Germline CDR1 and CDR2: DFQATT and SNEGSKA (reference sequence). This chain's CDR3 is CSASSVSYEQYF. The CDR3 bases are TGCAGTGCCAGCTCAGTCTCCTACGAGCAGTACTTC.

V and J are TRBV20-1 and TRBJ2-3, with 9 bases identical to TRBD2. The CDR3 sequence is 20 residues long. The V and J ends lost 0 bases and 4 bases, in that order; junction bases with no gene match: 20. The germline CDR1 and CDR2 sequences are DFQATT and SNEGSKA (reference sequence). The CDR3 sequence: CSARDSRFISGSGRADTQYF. Written as DNA, the CDR3 is TGCAGTGCTAGAGATTCCCGCTTTATTAGCGGGAGCGGCCGGGCAGATACGCAGTATTTT.

Only a few counts were recorded for this clonotype. V usage is TRBV27 and J usage is TRBJ1-2; D is unresolved. The CDR3 is 15 amino acids. Germline V lookup: CDR1 MNHEY, CDR2 SMNVEV (reference sequence). V was pared by 2 bases and J by 5 bases, with 15 bases between. CDR3 nucleotide sequence: TGTGCCAGCAGTTTAAGCGCAGGTCCTGCTTATGGCTACACCTTC. Protein sequence: CASSLSAGPAYGYTF.

Comments on this clonotype: A much larger clone differs from this one at a single base, so this may be a read error. V gene TRBV5-5 combines with J gene TRBJ2-5, with D maybe TRBD1 (6 bases). The DNA end is a closer match to TRBJ2-7, so the J assignment may be wrong. The CDR3 is made up of 15 amino acids. Germline V gene data show CDR1 as SGHKS and CDR2 as YYEKEE (reference sequence). The CDR3, as DNA: TGTGCCAGCAGCTTGGCCAGGACAGACCTATACGAGCAGTACTTC. Translated: CASSLARTDLYEQYF.

The chain recombines TRBV27 with TRBJ2-5, with a tentative D call TRBD2 (5 bases). The CDR3 has 14 residues. Trimming took off 2 bases at V and 11 bases at J, with 18 bases between the two ends. Germline V lookup: CDR1 MNHEY, CDR2 SMNVEV (reference sequence). As DNA, the CDR3 is TGTGCCAGCAGTTTACCCAGGAACTACGGGAAGCAGTACTTC. The encoded protein is CASSLPRNYGKQYF.

The V call is TRBV7-9, the J call TRBJ2-1; 7 bases map to TRBD1. Germline V gene data show CDR1 as SEHNR and CDR2 as FQNEAQ (reference sequence). V lost 1 base and J lost 4; bases outside the gene matches: 13. CDR3 length: 18 amino acids. CDR3 in amino acids: CASSLGVGGGSPYNEQFF. The DNA for the CDR3 is TGTGCCAGCAGCTTAGGTGTAGGGGGCGGGTCCCCGTACAATGAGCAGTTCTTC. Filled out from reference TRBV7-9 and TRBJ2-1, the complete variable domain reads DTGVSQNPRHKITKRGQNVTFRCDPISEHNRLYWYRQTLGQGPEFLTYFQNEAQLEKSRLLSDRFSAERPKGSFSTLEIQRTEQGDSAMYLCASSLGVGGGSPYNEQFFGPGTRLTVL.

J is TRBJ2-2 and V is TRBV7-9, with D possibly being TRBD2 (6 bases). The CDR3 has 13 amino acids. V lost 8 bases and J 5 bases, leaving 12 bases between the germline ends. CDR1 is SEHNR and CDR2 is FQNEAQ in the germline V gene (reference sequence). The CDR3 sequence: CASGGDFTGELFF. The DNA of the CDR3 is TGTGCCAGCGGAGGGGATTTTACCGGGGAGCTGTTTTTT.

The table lists this clonotype with a few counts. This chain joins TRBV10-1 and TRBJ2-1, with 8 positions matching TRBD1. Germline CDR1 reads WNHNN; CDR2 reads SYGVQD (reference sequence). This CDR3 has 15 amino acids. V lost 7 bases, J lost 7 bases, and 12 bases stayed unmatched. The CDR3 spells CASTSNAGGLNEQFF. For the CDR3, the DNA is TGCGCCAGCACCTCAAACGCAGGGGGCTTGAATGAGCAGTTCTTC.

The gene calls are TRBV12-3 or TRBV12-4 and TRBJ2-7; 9 bases fit TRBD2. V lost 6 bases and J lost 3; bases outside the gene matches: 9. This CDR3 contains 15 residues. CDR3 sequence reads: CASSPGTSSRYEQYF. CDR3 nucleotide sequence: TGTGCCAGCAGCCCCGGGACTAGCAGCCGCTACGAGCAGTACTTC.

The chain has TRBV7-3 and TRBJ2-1; 13 positions agree with TRBD2. J lost 10 bases, V lost 6 bases, and 6 bases had no gene match. Germline CDR1 and CDR2: SGHTA and FQGTGA. The CDR3 covers 14 residues. As DNA, the CDR3 is TGTGCCAGCAGTACTAGCGGGGGGGCTGGGGAGCAGTTCTTC. Translation: CASSTSGGAGEQFF.

CDR3 sequence: CASKLTGGFPNEQFF. The CDR3, as DNA: TGTGCCAGCAAATTAACAGGGGGCTTTCCCAATGAGCAGTTCTTC. The rearrangement uses TRBV14 and TRBJ2-1, with 9 bases lining up with TRBD1. Unmatched junction bases numbered 10, after V lost 7 bases and J lost 6 bases. CDR1 is SGHDN and CDR2 is FVKESK in the germline V gene. The CDR3 runs to 15 residues. Full variable domain (outside the CDR3, taken from reference TRBV14 and TRBJ2-1): EAGVTQFPSHSVIEKGQTVTLRCDPISGHDNLYWYRRVMGKEIKFLLHFVKESKQDESGMPNNRFLAERTGGTYSTLKVQPAELEDSGVYFCASKLTGGFPNEQFFGPGTRLTVL.

The genes are TRBV10-1 and TRBJ2-5; D unclear. Germline-derived CDR1 and CDR2 are WNHNN and SYGVQD (reference sequence). V was trimmed by 2 bases and J by 4 bases, leaving 8 bases between them. The CDR3 is 13 residues long. The CDR3 here is CASSEGLGETQYF. CDR3 coding DNA: TGCGCCAGCAGTGAGGGGCTAGGAGAGACCCAGTACTTC.

This clonotype appeared a few times. This sequence joins TRBV20-1 and TRBJ1-1; 7 bases fit TRBD1. Germline values: CDR1 DFQATT, CDR2 SNEGSKA (reference sequence). The CDR3 sequence is 15 residues long. The V segment lost 1 base and the J segment 5 bases; nucleotides outside the gene matches: 10. The CDR3 nucleotides read TGCAGTGCTAGAGTTTCCTCCGGGACAGTGACTGAAGCTTTCTTT. Translated, it gives CSARVSSGTVTEAFF.

The J gene is TRBJ2-1, the V gene TRBV6-2 or TRBV6-3; D might be TRBD2 (6 bases). The DNA end favors TRBJ2-7, so the J call may be wrong. This CDR3 region has 17 residues. Per the germline V gene, CDR1 is MNHEY and CDR2 is SVGEGT. The CDR3 here is CASSYGLLALSYNEQYF. The CDR3 nucleotides read TGTGCCAGCAGTTACGGCCTCCTAGCGCTTTCCTACAATGAGCAGTACTTC.

A remark on this clonotype: At one boundary the junction diverges from the germline segment, which might be a read error. The chain carries TRBV20-1 and TRBJ1-5; 9 nucleotides line up with TRBD1. Looked up from germline, CDR1 is DFQATT and CDR2 is SNEGSKA (reference sequence). CDR3 length: 16 residues. The CDR3 loop reads CSASETGGWSSQPQHF. CDR3 nucleotide sequence: TGCAGTGCTAGCGAGACAGGGGGATGGAGCAGTCAGCCCCAGCATTTT.

This clonotype was detected only a few times. The chain links TRBV3-1 to TRBJ1-3; D not certain. There are 12 residues in the CDR3. V shed 3 bases and J shed 4 bases, with 4 bases lying between them. Germline CDR1 reads LGHDT; CDR2 reads YNNKEL (reference sequence). The CDR3 coding sequence is TGTGCCAGCAGCCAGGGGGGAAACACCATATATTTT. This codes for CASSQGGNTIYF.

This clonotype showed up just a few times. This chain uses TRBV24-1 with TRBJ2-1; 8 bases are a match to TRBD2. CDR1 and CDR2 from the germline V gene are KGHDR and SFDVKD. V lost 4 bases and J lost 7; bases outside the gene matches: 14. The CDR3 totals 17 residues. The CDR3 nucleotides read TGTGCCACCAGTGACCTTAGTGGGGCGGGGGGAAGGAATGAGCAGTTCTTC. Translation gives CATSDLSGAGGRNEQFF.

This clonotype was counted at least ten times. The chain couples TRBV20-1 to TRBJ2-7; D may match TRBD1 or TRBD2 (6 bases each). V lost 6 bases and J lost 5, with 14 bases in between. The CDR3 is made up of 12 amino acids. The germline gives CDR1 DFQATT, CDR2 SNEGSKA (reference sequence). CDR3 DNA sequence: TGCAGTGCCCCGAGGAGGGGGGACGAGCAGTACTTC. It specifies CSAPRRGDEQYF.

This chain links TRBV6-2 or TRBV6-3 with TRBJ2-5; 7 positions agree with TRBD1. CDR1 and CDR2 (germline): MNHEY, SVGEGT. There are 19 residues in the CDR3. After removal of 7 bases from V and 1 base from J, the junction contained 21 bases not matched to a gene. The CDR3 loop is CASTQVPGVKGAAQETQYF. The CDR3 DNA reads as TGTGCCAGCACCCAGGTACCCGGAGTAAAGGGGGCGGCCCAAGAGACCCAGTACTTC.

This clonotype was counted once. The CDR3 bases are TGTGCCAGCAGCTCGGGACAGGCTTACAATGAGCAGTTCTTC. Protein sequence: CASSSGQAYNEQFF. This sequence joins TRBV9 and TRBJ2-1; 8 nucleotides line up with TRBD1. V shed 4 bases, J shed 4 bases, and the junction held 4 bases outside the gene matches. CDR1 SGDLS and CDR2 YYNGEE come from the germline V gene. The CDR3 runs to 14 residues. Full variable domain (rest looked up from reference TRBV9 and TRBJ2-1): DSGVTQTPKHLITATGQRVTLRCSPRSGDLSVYWYQQSLDQGLQFLIQYYNGEERAKGNILERFSAQQFPDLHSELNLSSLELGDSALYFCASSSGQAYNEQFFGPGTRLTVL.